This TCR beta chain stems from a study of blood T cell repertoires in COVID-19. Seattle's enrolled individuals joined amid active infection and were then monitored longitudinally. This clone occurred once. Study processing details: Estimates of nucleated cell counts were drawn from the amplification of reference gene primers. Sequencing was performed with immunoSEQ multiplex PCR; in TCRdb, only in-frame clones are kept and a portion is missing. That table gives V, J and clone size, and the DNA gave D and trimming. This sample has about 160,000 clones, with approximately 90% found just once. The clonotype was recovered from a man aged 25-40 years with COVID-19, enrolled during active disease. Material: peripheral blood.

CDR3 sequence (DNA): TGTGCCACCAGTGATCCGGATGTAGGGGGATCTGGCTTGTATGGCTACACCTTC. This codes for CATSDPDVGGSGLYGYTF. This chain joins TRBV24-1 and TRBJ1-2, with D perhaps TRBD1 (6 bases). Germline V gene lookup returns CDR1 KGHDR and CDR2 SFDVKD. Trimming cost V 3 bases and J 5 bases, with 24 bases left between them. The CDR3 runs to 18 residues.